A selection of T cell receptor beta chains follows, all from one sample in a study of cytomegalovirus exposure and HLA in healthy donors. This table comes from immunoSEQ multiplex PCR, and its TCRdb copy is limited to in-frame clones, with some not included. The sample records about 200,000 clones, roughly 80% being singletons. The sequenced material came from PBMCs. The source is a woman in her forties or fifties in good health and CMV-seropositive. Both conserved end residues are part of each CDR3. Each record gives: V gene, J gene, clone size, D gene, CDR3 DNA, CDR3 protein. A D gene is named only where the DNA matches it firmly. Size is omitted from some rows. Given values are once, few, many or a class for expanded clones.

v_call: TRBV25-1; j_call: TRBJ2-1; clone_size: NA; d_call: TRBD1; cdr3_nt: TGTGCCAGCAGTGAATTGGGGGCGGGACAGGGTATCAATGAGCAGTTCTTC; cdr3_aa: CASSELGAGQGINEQFF
v_call: TRBV2; j_call: TRBJ1-5; clone_size: once; d_call: NA; cdr3_nt: TGTGCCAGCATGCAGGCGGCAGCGGGTCAGCCCCAGCATTTT; cdr3_aa: CASMQAAAGQPQHF
v_call: TRBV18; j_call: TRBJ1-3; clone_size: NA; d_call: NA; cdr3_nt: TGTGCCAGCTCACCAAACACAGCCTCTGGAAACACCATATATTTT; cdr3_aa: CASSPNTASGNTIYF
v_call: TRBV7-9; j_call: TRBJ2-5; clone_size: NA; d_call: TRBD1; cdr3_nt: TGTGCCAGCACGGTAGGGGGCGTGGAGACCCAGTACTTC; cdr3_aa: CASTVGGVETQYF
v_call: TRBV29-1; j_call: TRBJ2-3; clone_size: NA; d_call: NA; cdr3_nt: TGCAGCGTTCGAGCGGGTGGGGGGAATACGCAGTATTTT; cdr3_aa: CSVRAGGGNTQYF
v_call: TRBV25-1; j_call: TRBJ2-5; clone_size: NA; d_call: TRBD1; cdr3_nt: TGTGCCAGCAGCTTGACAGGGGGGGAGCAGTACTTC; cdr3_aa: CASSLTGGEQYF
v_call: TRBV19; j_call: TRBJ1-5; clone_size: NA; d_call: TRBD1; cdr3_nt: TGTGCCAGTAGTATCGTGGACAGGGGCAATCAGCCCCAGCATTTT; cdr3_aa: CASSIVDRGNQPQHF
v_call: TRBV18; j_call: TRBJ1-5; clone_size: NA; d_call: NA; cdr3_nt: TGTGCCAGCTCACCATCCCGGGTAGCGCAGCCCCAGCATTTT; cdr3_aa: CASSPSRVAQPQHF
v_call: TRBV15; j_call: TRBJ2-1; clone_size: NA; d_call: NA; cdr3_nt: TGTGCCACCAGCAGAGATTTGGGGGGTGGAAATGAGCAGTTCTTC; cdr3_aa: CATSRDLGGGNEQFF
v_call: TRBV2; j_call: TRBJ2-3; clone_size: NA; d_call: NA; cdr3_nt: TGTGCCAGCAGTGGGGTCAGGGAAAGTACAGATACGCAGTATTTT; cdr3_aa: CASSGVRESTDTQYF
v_call: TRBV7-9; j_call: TRBJ2-2; clone_size: NA; d_call: NA; cdr3_nt: TGTGCCAGCAGCTTGAACGGGGTGAACACCGGGGAGCTGTTTTTT; cdr3_aa: CASSLNGVNTGELFF
v_call: TRBV7-9; j_call: TRBJ1-3; clone_size: NA; d_call: NA; cdr3_nt: TGTGCCAGCAGCTTAAGCGCAACCATATATTTT; cdr3_aa: CASSLSATIYF
v_call: TRBV21-1; j_call: TRBJ2-1; clone_size: NA; d_call: NA; cdr3_nt: TGTGCCAGACCGGGATTCCTAGCGGGAGGGCCAATCGACTCCTACAATGAGCAGTTCTTC; cdr3_aa: CARPGFLAGGPIDSYNEQFF
v_call: TRBV30; j_call: TRBJ1-5; clone_size: NA; d_call: TRBD1; cdr3_nt: TGTGCCTGGAGTTCCCCCGGGACAGGGGGGGATCAGCCCCAGCATTTT; cdr3_aa: CAWSSPGTGGDQPQHF
v_call: TRBV21-1; j_call: TRBJ1-6; clone_size: NA; d_call: NA; cdr3_nt: TGTGCCAGCAGCTTACAAGACAGGGGGCTTTCACCCCTCCACTTT; cdr3_aa: CASSLQDRGLSPLHF
v_call: TRBV6-1; j_call: TRBJ2-7; clone_size: NA; d_call: NA; cdr3_nt: TGTGCCAGCAGTGAAGTAGCAGGGCGGAAAGGATTTTCCTACGAGCAGTACTTC; cdr3_aa: CASSEVAGRKGFSYEQYF
v_call: TRBV9; j_call: TRBJ2-3; clone_size: NA; d_call: NA; cdr3_nt: TGTGCCAGCAGCGTAGCGGGGGGCAGGCCCACAGATACGCAGTATTTT; cdr3_aa: CASSVAGGRPTDTQYF
v_call: TRBV2; j_call: TRBJ2-3; clone_size: NA; d_call: NA; cdr3_nt: TGTGCCAGCACAGTCACAGATACGCAGTATTTT; cdr3_aa: CASTVTDTQYF
v_call: TRBV5-4; j_call: TRBJ1-1; clone_size: NA; d_call: NA; cdr3_nt: TGTGCCAGCAGCTCCGACGGGGCTTTCTTT; cdr3_aa: CASSSDGAFF
v_call: TRBV6-5; j_call: TRBJ1-2; clone_size: NA; d_call: NA; cdr3_nt: TGTGCCAGCAGTTACTCTGGGGCAGACTATGGCTACACCTTC; cdr3_aa: CASSYSGADYGYTF
v_call: TRBV27; j_call: TRBJ1-3; clone_size: NA; d_call: NA; cdr3_nt: TGTGCCAGCAGTTCCTTCGCGGGGGAAACTGGAAACACCATATATTTT; cdr3_aa: CASSSFAGETGNTIYF
v_call: TRBV19; j_call: TRBJ1-2; clone_size: NA; d_call: NA; cdr3_nt: TGTGCCAGTACGAAGACAGGTCCCCTGGGGGGCTACACCTTC; cdr3_aa: CASTKTGPLGGYTF
v_call: TRBV29-1; j_call: TRBJ2-7; clone_size: NA; d_call: NA; cdr3_nt: TGCAGCGTTCGACAAACGTCCTCCTACGAGCAGTACTTC; cdr3_aa: CSVRQTSSYEQYF
v_call: TRBV15; j_call: TRBJ1-1; clone_size: NA; d_call: TRBD1; cdr3_nt: TGTGCCACCAGCAGAGATGGCGAAACAGGGGCGAGGACTGAAGCTTTCTTT; cdr3_aa: CATSRDGETGARTEAFF
v_call: TRBV10-2; j_call: TRBJ1-1; clone_size: few; d_call: NA; cdr3_nt: TGCGCCAGCAAGAGCGGGGTTGAGGCTTTCTTT; cdr3_aa: CASKSGVEAFF
v_call: TRBV28; j_call: TRBJ1-5; clone_size: NA; d_call: NA; cdr3_nt: TGTGCCAGTCTCGGGGTGGGAGGCTATCAGCCCCAGCATTTT; cdr3_aa: CASLGVGGYQPQHF
v_call: TRBV19; j_call: TRBJ2-7; clone_size: NA; d_call: TRBD2; cdr3_nt: TGTGCCAGTAGTTATAGCGGGAGGACGTACGAGCAGTACTTC; cdr3_aa: CASSYSGRTYEQYF
v_call: TRBV11-2; j_call: TRBJ2-7; clone_size: few; d_call: NA; cdr3_nt: TGTGCCAGCAGCTTAGAGAGCTCCTACGAGCAGTACTTC; cdr3_aa: CASSLESSYEQYF
v_call: TRBV7-2; j_call: TRBJ1-6; clone_size: few; d_call: NA; cdr3_nt: TGTGCCAGCAGGAAAGGCGGGGGCAATAATTCACCCCTCCACTTT; cdr3_aa: CASRKGGGNNSPLHF
v_call: TRBV4-3; j_call: TRBJ1-5; clone_size: few; d_call: NA; cdr3_nt: TGCGCCAGCAGCCAAGGGAGGGATCAGCCCCAGCATTTT; cdr3_aa: CASSQGRDQPQHF
v_call: TRBV7-9; j_call: TRBJ1-1; clone_size: few; d_call: NA; cdr3_nt: TGTGCCAGCACCGGACATATCCTTTGGAACACTGAAGCTTTCTTT; cdr3_aa: CASTGHILWNTEAFF
v_call: TRBV5-1; j_call: TRBJ2-5; clone_size: few; d_call: TRBD1; cdr3_nt: TGCGCCAGCAGCTTGGGGACAGGGGCGGTAGAGACCCAGTACTTC; cdr3_aa: CASSLGTGAVETQYF
v_call: TRBV15; j_call: TRBJ2-7; clone_size: NA; d_call: TRBD2; cdr3_nt: TGTGCCACCAGCAGAGATCGGAGTAGCGGGGGCTCCTACGAGCAGTACTTC; cdr3_aa: CATSRDRSSGGSYEQYF
v_call: TRBV5-4; j_call: TRBJ2-1; clone_size: few; d_call: NA; cdr3_nt: TGTGCCAGCAGCTTGACAGGGTCCTACAATGAGCAGTTCTTC; cdr3_aa: CASSLTGSYNEQFF
v_call: TRBV4-1; j_call: TRBJ1-5; clone_size: NA; d_call: TRBD1; cdr3_nt: TGCGCCAGCAGCCAAGATTATTGGGCTACAGGGGGCAGGAGCAATCAGCCCCAGCATTTT; cdr3_aa: CASSQDYWATGGRSNQPQHF
v_call: TRBV5-1; j_call: TRBJ2-7; clone_size: once; d_call: NA; cdr3_nt: TGCGCCAGCAGCTTGGGTCCCGGAGACTACGAGCAGTACTTC; cdr3_aa: CASSLGPGDYEQYF
v_call: TRBV28; j_call: TRBJ2-7; clone_size: NA; d_call: NA; cdr3_nt: TGTGCCAGCAGTCCAAACTACGAGCAGTACTTC; cdr3_aa: CASSPNYEQYF
v_call: TRBV5-6; j_call: TRBJ2-2; clone_size: NA; d_call: TRBD1; cdr3_nt: TGTGCCAGCAGCTTGGGAGGGGGCGAAAGGGAGCTGTTTTTT; cdr3_aa: CASSLGGGERELFF
v_call: TRBV28; j_call: TRBJ2-1; clone_size: NA; d_call: TRBD2; cdr3_nt: TGTGCCAGCAGCTATACTAGCGGGGAACTCGGGCAGTTCTTC; cdr3_aa: CASSYTSGELGQFF
v_call: TRBV19; j_call: TRBJ2-6; clone_size: NA; d_call: TRBD1; cdr3_nt: TGTGCCAGTAGTATAGAGGGTAGGGGGCTTGGGGCCAACGGCCTGACTTTC; cdr3_aa: CASSIEGRGLGANGLTF